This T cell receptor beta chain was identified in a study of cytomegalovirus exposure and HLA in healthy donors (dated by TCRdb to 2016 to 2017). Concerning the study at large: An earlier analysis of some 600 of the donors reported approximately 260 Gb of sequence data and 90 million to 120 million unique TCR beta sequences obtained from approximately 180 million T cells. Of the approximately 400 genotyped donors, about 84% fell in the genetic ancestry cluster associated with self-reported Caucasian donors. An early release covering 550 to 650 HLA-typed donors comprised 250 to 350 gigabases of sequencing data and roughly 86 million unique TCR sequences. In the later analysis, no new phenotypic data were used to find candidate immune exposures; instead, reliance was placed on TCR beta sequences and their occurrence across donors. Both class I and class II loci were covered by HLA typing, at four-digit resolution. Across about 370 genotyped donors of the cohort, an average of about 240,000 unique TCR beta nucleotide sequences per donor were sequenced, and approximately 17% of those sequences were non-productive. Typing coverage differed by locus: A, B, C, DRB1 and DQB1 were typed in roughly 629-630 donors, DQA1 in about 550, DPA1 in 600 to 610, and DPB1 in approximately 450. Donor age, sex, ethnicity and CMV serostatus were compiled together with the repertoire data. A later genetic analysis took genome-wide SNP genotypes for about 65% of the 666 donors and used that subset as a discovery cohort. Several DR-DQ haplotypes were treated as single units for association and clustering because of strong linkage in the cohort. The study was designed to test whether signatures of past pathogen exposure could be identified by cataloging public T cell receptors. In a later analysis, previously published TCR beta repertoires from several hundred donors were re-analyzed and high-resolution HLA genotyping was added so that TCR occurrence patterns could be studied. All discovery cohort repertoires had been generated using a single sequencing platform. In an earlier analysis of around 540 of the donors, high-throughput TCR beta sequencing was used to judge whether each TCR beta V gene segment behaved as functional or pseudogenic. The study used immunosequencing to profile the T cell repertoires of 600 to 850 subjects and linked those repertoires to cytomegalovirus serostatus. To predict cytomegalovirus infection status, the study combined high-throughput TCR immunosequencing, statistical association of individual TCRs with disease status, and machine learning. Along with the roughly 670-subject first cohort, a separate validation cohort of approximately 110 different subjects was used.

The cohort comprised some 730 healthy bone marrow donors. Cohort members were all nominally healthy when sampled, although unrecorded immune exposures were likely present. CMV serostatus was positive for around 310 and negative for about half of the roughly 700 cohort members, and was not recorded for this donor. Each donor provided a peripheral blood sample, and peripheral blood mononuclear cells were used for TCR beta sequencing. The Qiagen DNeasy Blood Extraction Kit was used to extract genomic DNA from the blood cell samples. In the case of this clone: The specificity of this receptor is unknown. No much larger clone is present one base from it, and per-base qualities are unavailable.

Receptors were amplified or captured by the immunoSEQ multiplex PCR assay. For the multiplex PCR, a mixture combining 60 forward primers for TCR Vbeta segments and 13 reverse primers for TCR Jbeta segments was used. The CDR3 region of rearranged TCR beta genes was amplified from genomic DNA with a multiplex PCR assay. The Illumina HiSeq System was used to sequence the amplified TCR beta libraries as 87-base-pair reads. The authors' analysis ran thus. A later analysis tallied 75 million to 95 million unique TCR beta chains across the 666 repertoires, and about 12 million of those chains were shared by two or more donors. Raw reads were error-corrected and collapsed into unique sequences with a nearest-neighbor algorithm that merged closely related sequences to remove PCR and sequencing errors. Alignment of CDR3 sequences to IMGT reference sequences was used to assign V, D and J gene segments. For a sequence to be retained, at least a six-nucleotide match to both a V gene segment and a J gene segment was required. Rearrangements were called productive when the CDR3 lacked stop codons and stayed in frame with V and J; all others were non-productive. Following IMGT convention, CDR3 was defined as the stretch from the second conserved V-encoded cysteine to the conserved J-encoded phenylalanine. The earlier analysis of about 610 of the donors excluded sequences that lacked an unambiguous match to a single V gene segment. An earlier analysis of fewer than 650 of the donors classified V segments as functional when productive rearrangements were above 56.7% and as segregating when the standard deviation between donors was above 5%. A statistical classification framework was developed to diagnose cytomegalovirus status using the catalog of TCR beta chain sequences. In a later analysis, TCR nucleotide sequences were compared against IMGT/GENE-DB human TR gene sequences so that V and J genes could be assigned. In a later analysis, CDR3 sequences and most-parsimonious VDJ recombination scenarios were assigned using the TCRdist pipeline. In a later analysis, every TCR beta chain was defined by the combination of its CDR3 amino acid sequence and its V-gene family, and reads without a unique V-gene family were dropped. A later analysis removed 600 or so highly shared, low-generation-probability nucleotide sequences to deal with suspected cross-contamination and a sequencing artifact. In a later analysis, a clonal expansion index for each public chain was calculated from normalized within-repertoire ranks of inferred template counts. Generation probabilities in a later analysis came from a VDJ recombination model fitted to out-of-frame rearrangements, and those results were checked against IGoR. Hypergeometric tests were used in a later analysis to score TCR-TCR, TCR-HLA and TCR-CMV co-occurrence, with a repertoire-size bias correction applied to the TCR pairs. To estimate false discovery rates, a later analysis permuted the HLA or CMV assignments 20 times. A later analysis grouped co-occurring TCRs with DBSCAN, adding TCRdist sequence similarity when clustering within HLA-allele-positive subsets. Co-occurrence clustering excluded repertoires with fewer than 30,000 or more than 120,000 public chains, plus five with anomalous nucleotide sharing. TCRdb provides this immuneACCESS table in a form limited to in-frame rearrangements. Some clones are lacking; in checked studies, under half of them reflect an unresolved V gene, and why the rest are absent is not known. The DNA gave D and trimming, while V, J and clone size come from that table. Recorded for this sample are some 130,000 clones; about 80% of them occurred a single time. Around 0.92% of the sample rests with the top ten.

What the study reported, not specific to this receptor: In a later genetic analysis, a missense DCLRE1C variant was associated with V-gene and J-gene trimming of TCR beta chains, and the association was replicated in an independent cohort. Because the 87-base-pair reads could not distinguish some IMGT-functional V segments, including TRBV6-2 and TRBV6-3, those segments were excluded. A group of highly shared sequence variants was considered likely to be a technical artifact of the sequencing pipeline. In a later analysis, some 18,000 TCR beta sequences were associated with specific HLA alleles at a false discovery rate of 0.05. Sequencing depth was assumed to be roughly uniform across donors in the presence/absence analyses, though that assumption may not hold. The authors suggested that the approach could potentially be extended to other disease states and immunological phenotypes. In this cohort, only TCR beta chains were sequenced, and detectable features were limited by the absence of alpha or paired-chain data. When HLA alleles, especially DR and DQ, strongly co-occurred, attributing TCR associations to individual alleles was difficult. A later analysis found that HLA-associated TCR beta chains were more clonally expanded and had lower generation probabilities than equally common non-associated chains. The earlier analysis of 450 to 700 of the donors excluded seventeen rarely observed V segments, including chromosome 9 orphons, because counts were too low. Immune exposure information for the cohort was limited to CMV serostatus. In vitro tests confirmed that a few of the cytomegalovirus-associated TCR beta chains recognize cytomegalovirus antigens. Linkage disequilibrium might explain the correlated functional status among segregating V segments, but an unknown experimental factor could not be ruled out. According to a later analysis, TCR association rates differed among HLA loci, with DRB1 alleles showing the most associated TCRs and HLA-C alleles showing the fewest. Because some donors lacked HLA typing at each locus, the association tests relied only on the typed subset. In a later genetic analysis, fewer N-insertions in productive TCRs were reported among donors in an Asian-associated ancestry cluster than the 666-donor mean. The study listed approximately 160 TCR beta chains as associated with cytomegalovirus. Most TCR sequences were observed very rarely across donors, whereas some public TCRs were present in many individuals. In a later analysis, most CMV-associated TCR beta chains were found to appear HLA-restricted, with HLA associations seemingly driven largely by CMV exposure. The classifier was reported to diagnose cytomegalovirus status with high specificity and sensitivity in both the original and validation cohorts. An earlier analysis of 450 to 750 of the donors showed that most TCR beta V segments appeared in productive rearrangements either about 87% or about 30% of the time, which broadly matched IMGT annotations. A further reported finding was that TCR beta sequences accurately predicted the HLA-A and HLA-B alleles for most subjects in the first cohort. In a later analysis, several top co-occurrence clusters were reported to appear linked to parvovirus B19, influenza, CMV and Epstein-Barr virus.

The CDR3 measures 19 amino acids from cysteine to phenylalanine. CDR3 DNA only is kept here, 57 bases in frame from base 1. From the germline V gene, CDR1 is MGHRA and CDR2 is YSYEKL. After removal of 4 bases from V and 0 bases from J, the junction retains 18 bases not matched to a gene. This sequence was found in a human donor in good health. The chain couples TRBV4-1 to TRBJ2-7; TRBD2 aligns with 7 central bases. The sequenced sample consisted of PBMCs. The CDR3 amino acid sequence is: CASSLYNRAGGGGSYEQYF. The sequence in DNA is TGCGCCAGCAGCCTATATAACCGAGCTGGGGGGGGAGGCTCCTACGAGCAGTACTTC.